The 32 T cell receptor beta chains below all came from one sample that was sequenced in a study of blood T cell repertoires in COVID-19. Clones were read by immunoSEQ multiplex PCR, and TCRdb kept only the in-frame ones, dropping some. Among roughly 430,000 clones, around 90% were seen once, and the ten largest hold roughly 2%. The sample taken for sequencing was PBMCs or T cells enriched from blood (not recorded which). The receptors shown here come from a woman aged 40-49 years with acute COVID-19.

This chain connects TRBV6-2 or TRBV6-3 to TRBJ2-3; 7 bases agree with TRBD2. Germline V gives CDR1 MNHEY, CDR2 SVGEGT. Germline trimming cut 5 bases from V and 4 bases from J; bases unmatched to any gene: 3. This CDR3 spans 13 amino acids. The DNA for the CDR3 is TGTGCCAGCAGTAAGGGGAGGGCAGATACGCAGTATTTT. Residues: CASSKGRADTQYF.

This chain links TRBV5-6 with TRBJ2-1, with 8 bases that match TRBD2. Germline V gene lookup returns CDR1 SGHDT and CDR2 YYEEEE. Losses at the gene ends were 1 base for V and 9 bases for J; bases not matched to a gene: 9. The CDR3 sequence is 15 residues long. CDR3 protein: CASSLRRGGRSEQFF. The CDR3 DNA reads as TGTGCCAGCAGCTTGAGACGGGGGGGCCGAAGTGAGCAGTTCTTC.

This clone was observed once. The rearrangement links TRBV5-1 to TRBJ1-3; no firm D call. Trimming removed 0 bases from V and 4 bases from J, with 11 bases in between. The germline V gene has CDR1 SGHRS and CDR2 YFSETQ. The CDR3 is 15 residues long. Here the CDR3 DNA reads TGCGCCAGCAGCTTGGGGTCTACCTCCGGAAACACCATATATTTT. Translation: CASSLGSTSGNTIYF.

V and J are TRBV12-3 or TRBV12-4 and TRBJ1-1; D is ambiguous. This CDR3 spans 13 amino acids. The V end lost 6 bases, the J end lost 3 bases, and 11 bases lay between the germline ends. Here the CDR3 DNA reads TGTGCCAGCAGGCCGGGAGACGACACTGAAGCTTTCTTT. It specifies CASRPGDDTEAFF.

The chain carries TRBV7-9 and TRBJ2-7; possibly TRBD1 for D (6 bases). The CDR3 is made up of 13 amino acids. Germline V gene lookup returns CDR1 SEHNR and CDR2 FQNEAQ (reference sequence). In nucleotides, the CDR3 is TGTGCAGCGCGACGGGACAACTCCTACGAGCAGTACTTC. Amino acid sequence: CAARRDNSYEQYF.

This sequence joins TRBV9 and TRBJ1-2, with a tentative D call TRBD1 (5 bases). Trimming removed 3 bases at V and 4 bases at J, with 10 bases between. CDR1 SGDLS and CDR2 YYNGEE come from the germline V gene. The CDR3 is 13 residues long. The CDR3 protein is CASSAGDSYGYTF. The CDR3 bases are TGTGCCAGCAGCGCGGGGGATTCCTATGGCTACACCTTC.

This clone was picked up a small number of times. The J gene is TRBJ2-5, the V gene TRBV2; 8 bases fit TRBD1. CDR1 and CDR2 (germline): SNHLY, FYNNEI. V lost 6 bases, J lost 5 bases, and 8 bases stayed unmatched. The CDR3 spans 14 residues. The CDR3 bases are TGTGCCAGCAGCGGACAGGGATTTTTGGAGACCCAGTACTTC. It encodes CASSGQGFLETQYF.

Only a few counts were recorded for this clone. This sequence joins TRBV19 and TRBJ1-4; tentatively, D is TRBD1 (5 bases). V lost 5 bases and J lost 8, with 21 bases in between. CDR3 size: 16 residues. CDR1 is LNHDA and CDR2 is SQIVND in the germline V gene (reference sequence). The CDR3 DNA reads as TGTGCCAGTAGTCCCGGGACTTCCTCTTCTAGGGAAAAACTGTTTTTT. Its protein product is CASSPGTSSSREKLFF.

CDR3 bases: TGTGCCAGTAGTGCGAACAGGGTTGAGTCCGGGGAGCTGTTTTTT. Translating it yields CASSANRVESGELFF. The rearrangement joins TRBV19 to TRBJ2-2, with D maybe TRBD1 (6 bases). The CDR3 loop spans 15 amino acids. Trimming took off 5 bases at V and 6 bases at J, with 16 bases between the two ends. The germline CDR1 and CDR2 sequences are LNHDA and SQIVND (reference sequence).

The chain joins TRBV7-8 to TRBJ2-1; perhaps TRBD2 as D (7 bases). Trimming left V 6 bases short and J 4 bases short, with 16 bases between. From germline, CDR1 is SGHVS and CDR2 FQNEAQ. The CDR3 has 15 residues. The CDR3: CASSSSGTRYNEQFF. In nucleotides, the CDR3 is TGTGCCAGCAGTTCAAGCGGGACAAGATACAATGAGCAGTTCTTC.

In its sample, this clone was seen once. The chain uses TRBV30 and TRBJ1-1, with a possible D match to TRBD1 (6 bases). The germline gives CDR1 GTSNPN, CDR2 SVGIG (reference sequence). CDR3 length: 12 amino acids. The germline V and J ends were trimmed by 4 bases and 4 bases, with 10 bases remaining between them. CDR3: CAWKQGGTEAFF. As DNA, the CDR3 is TGTGCCTGGAAACAAGGGGGCACTGAAGCTTTCTTT.

The chain couples TRBV2 to TRBJ1-4; D gene ambiguous. The CDR3 contains 13 residues. Trimming stripped 2 bases from V and 7 bases from J, with 8 bases between. CDR1 SNHLY and CDR2 FYNNEI come from the germline V gene. For the CDR3, the DNA is TGTGCCAGCAGTGAAAACGGTCGTGAAAAACTGTTTTTT. Protein product: CASSENGREKLFF.

The J gene is TRBJ2-3, the V gene TRBV7-2, with 12 bases identical to TRBD2. Trimming cost V 1 base and J 3 bases; bases outside gene matches: 2. Germline lookup yields CDR1 SGHTA and CDR2 FQGNSA. The CDR3 sequence is 16 residues long. The CDR3 sequence: CASSLGLAGVTDTQYF. The CDR3 DNA is TGTGCCAGCAGCTTAGGACTAGCGGGGGTGACAGATACGCAGTATTTT.

A single count supports this clone. The DNA of the CDR3 is TGTGCCAGCAGTGAAGCGCCGGAGACCCACTATGGCTACACCTTC. This gives the protein CASSEAPETHYGYTF. J is TRBJ1-2 and V is TRBV6-1, with D unclear. Germline V gene data show CDR1 as MNHNS and CDR2 as SASEGT. The V and J ends lost 0 bases and 3 bases respectively, with 11 bases between them. This CDR3 is built from 15 residues.

This chain joins TRBV10-2 and TRBJ2-7, with 7 bases fitting TRBD1. From germline, CDR1 is WSHSY and CDR2 SAAADI. The CDR3 totals 11 residues. As DNA, the CDR3 is TGCGCTACGAGGGGGCCAAGCGAGCAGTACTTC. Its translation is CATRGPSEQYF.

This rearrangement joins TRBV28 to TRBJ1-6; no reliable D call. V lost 4 bases, J lost 8 bases, and 6 bases lay in between. In germline, CDR1 is MDHEN, CDR2 SYDVKM. The CDR3 totals 12 residues. CDR3 DNA: TGTGCCAGCAGTTCTAGCGATTCACCCCTCCACTTT. The encoded protein is CASSSSDSPLHF.

As for this clone: A much larger clonotype is one base distant, so this may be a read error. This sample also contains other DNA sequences that code for the same CDR3. The gene calls are TRBV5-1 and TRBJ1-1, with 9 bases identical to TRBD1. The CDR3 has 14 residues. From germline, CDR1 is SGHRS and CDR2 YFSETQ. J was trimmed by 1 base and V by 3 bases; bases with no gene match: 1. CDR3 region: CASSSGQGNTEAFF. CDR3 nucleotide sequence: TGCGCCAGCAGCTCGGGACAGGGGAACACTGAAGCTTTCTTT.

This sequence joins TRBV5-1 and TRBJ1-4; D gene ambiguous. Trimming shortened V by 0 bases and J by 5 bases, and 8 bases separated the two germline ends. CDR3 size: 14 residues. Germline CDR1 SGHRS, CDR2 YFSETQ. CDR3 residues: CASSLGSENEKLFF. In DNA, the CDR3 is TGCGCCAGCAGCTTGGGATCGGAGAATGAAAAACTGTTTTTT.

The genes are TRBV7-2 and TRBJ1-4; TRBD1 matches 10 bases. The CDR3 is 15 amino acids. Germline-derived CDR1 and CDR2 are SGHTA and FQGNSA. The J segment lost 7 bases and the V segment lost 5 bases, leaving 7 bases of the junction unmatched. DNA for the CDR3: TGTGCCAGCAGCCGGACCGGGACAGGGGTTGAAAAACTGTTTTTT. Protein product: CASSRTGTGVEKLFF.

V and J are TRBV9 and TRBJ1-2; a possible D gene is TRBD1 (6 bases). The V end lost 3 bases, the J end lost 8 bases, and 23 bases lay between the germline ends. The CDR3 loop spans 16 amino acids. Germline assignment: CDR1 SGDLS and CDR2 YYNGEE. The CDR3 here is CASSASEQGTPEGYTF. For the CDR3, the DNA is TGTGCCAGCAGCGCCTCAGAACAGGGAACCCCTGAGGGCTACACCTTC.

The CDR3 sequence: CASGRGGEAFF. DNA for the CDR3: TGTGCCAGCGGTAGGGGGGGTGAAGCTTTCTTT. The rearrangement uses TRBV11-2 and TRBJ1-1; D might be TRBD1 (6 bases). The CDR3 is 11 amino acids. Per germline, CDR1 SGHAT and CDR2 FQNNGV. V gave up 8 bases and J gave up 7 bases, with 11 bases separating them.

This chain links TRBV4-1 with TRBJ1-2; possible D gene TRBD1, 6 bases. CDR1 is MGHRA and CDR2 is YSYEKL in the germline V gene. There are 13 residues in the CDR3. The V end lost 2 bases, the J end lost 8 bases, and 12 bases lay between the germline ends. As DNA, the CDR3 is TGCGCCAGCAGCCAACCGGACAGCCTGGGCTACACCTTC. Amino acid sequence: CASSQPDSLGYTF.

The chain couples TRBV5-1 to TRBJ1-1, with D maybe TRBD1 (6 bases). Germline CDR1 reads SGHRS; CDR2 reads YFSETQ. This CDR3 contains 14 residues. Trimming pared 3 bases from V and 5 bases from J, leaving 14 bases between. The CDR3 DNA sequence: TGCGCCAGCAGCTACATACAGGGAAAGACTGAAGCTTTCTTT. Amino acid sequence: CASSYIQGKTEAFF.

CDR3 amino acids: CASSEAGGQGNTGELFF. The CDR3 nucleotides read TGTGCCAGCAGTGAAGCTGGGGGACAGGGGAACACCGGGGAGCTGTTTTTT. This chain links TRBV6-1 with TRBJ2-2, with TRBD1 matching 9 bases. This CDR3 is built from 17 residues. V trimming: 0 bases; J trimming: 1 base; junction bases outside the gene matches: 3. Germline V gene sequence: CDR1 MNHNS, CDR2 SASEGT.

On this clone itself: The same CDR3 also results from other DNA sequences found in this sample. The chain is built from TRBV5-1 and TRBJ1-1; D not certain. CDR1 is SGHRS, CDR2 YFSETQ, per germline. The CDR3 length is 13 residues. Trimming cost V 0 bases and J 0 bases, with 3 bases left between them. The CDR3 loop is CASSLVVNTEAFF. The CDR3 DNA is TGCGCCAGCAGCTTGGTCGTGAACACTGAAGCTTTCTTT.

This chain links TRBV19 with TRBJ1-2, with 8 bases fitting TRBD1. V lost 3 bases and J lost 3; bases outside the gene matches: 9. Looked up from germline, CDR1 is LNHDA and CDR2 is SQIVND (reference sequence). The CDR3 is made up of 16 amino acids. DNA for the CDR3: TGTGCCAGTAGTATGGACAGGGATTGGGCTTACTATGGCTACACCTTC. Residues: CASSMDRDWAYYGYTF.

The chain joins TRBV12-3 or TRBV12-4 to TRBJ1-2; no definite D call. V lost 3 bases and J 2 bases, leaving 7 bases between the germline ends. CDR3 size: 13 residues. As DNA, the CDR3 is TGTGCCAGCAGTTTGGCGGCGAACTATGGCTACACCTTC. Translation gives CASSLAANYGYTF.

The chain is built from TRBV6-1 and TRBJ2-1; D is possibly TRBD1 (5 bases). V dropped 0 bases and J dropped 10 bases, with 13 bases sitting between them. This CDR3 has 14 amino acids. Germline V gene data show CDR1 as MNHNS and CDR2 as SASEGT. The DNA for the CDR3 is TGTGCCAGCAGTGAAGCGGGGCGGCGTGACGAGCAGTTCTTC. It codes for CASSEAGRRDEQFF.

This clone was seen a single time. The rearrangement joins TRBV4-1 to TRBJ2-7, with 12 bases that match TRBD2. The CDR3 covers 18 residues. Germline lookup yields CDR1 MGHRA and CDR2 YSYEKL. Losses at the gene ends were 4 bases for V and 2 bases for J; bases not matched to a gene: 12. The CDR3 nucleotides read TGCGCCAGCAGCCTAGGGGCACTAGCGGGGGGCTTACCCTACGAGCAGTACTTC. Protein sequence: CASSLGALAGGLPYEQYF.

The chain couples TRBV24-1 to TRBJ1-2; D not certain. This CDR3 has 14 amino acids. Germline CDR1 is KGHDR and CDR2 is SFDVKD. V dropped 7 bases and J dropped 1 base, with 12 bases sitting between them. For the CDR3, the DNA is TGTGCCACCAGCAACAGTAACTTTAACTATGGCTACACCTTC. Residues: CATSNSNFNYGYTF.

The rearrangement uses TRBV5-1 and TRBJ2-7; 13 bases match TRBD2. Germline-derived CDR1 and CDR2 are SGHRS and YFSETQ. The CDR3 spans 14 residues. Germline trimming cut 1 base from V and 6 bases from J; bases unmatched to any gene: 1. The CDR3 protein is CASSLTSGGAEQYF. The CDR3 DNA reads TGCGCCAGCAGCTTGACTAGCGGGGGGGCCGAGCAGTACTTC.

This chain joins TRBV29-1 and TRBJ1-4; 7 bases map to TRBD1. Germline CDR1 is SQVTM and CDR2 is ANQGSEA. The CDR3 extends over 11 amino acids. V lost 7 bases, J lost 8 bases, and 4 bases stayed unmatched. CDR3 region: CSGETGEKLFF. In nucleotides, the CDR3 is TGCAGCGGAGAGACAGGGGAAAAACTGTTTTTT.